These T cell receptor beta chains were read from a single sample in a study of blood T cells in healthy people across ages. Via MiXCR, TCRdb re-called the 5' RACE reads, giving one row per CDR3 protein. The sample holds roughly 900,000 distinct CDR3 sequences, roughly 50% seen once. Sequenced input: blood. Every receptor here comes from a man aged 25-45 years in good health. Each CDR3 is given with its conserved first and last residue. Each record gives: J gene, D gene, clone size, V gene, CDR3 DNA, CDR3 protein. A D gene is named only where the DNA matches it firmly. The size of a clone is reported for some rows only, either as once, few or many, or as a class for expanded clones.

J: TRBJ2-7
D: NA
size: few
V: TRBV20-1
DNA: TGCAGTGCTAGATGGGACTCCTACAATGAGCAGTACTTC
CDR3: CSARWDSYNEQYF

J: TRBJ1-5
D: TRBD1
size: NA
V: TRBV7-9
DNA: TGTGCCAGCAGCTCGGGACAGGGAGGGGAAGAAAATCAGCCCCAGCATTTT
CDR3: CASSSGQGGEENQPQHF

J: TRBJ1-2
D: NA
size: few
V: TRBV3-1
DNA: TGTGCCAGCAGCCAAGGCCTCCCAGGGGGCTACACCTTC
CDR3: CASSQGLPGGYTF

J: TRBJ2-7
D: NA
size: NA
V: TRBV6-6
DNA: TGTGCCAGCAGTCCCTGGACCTCAGGCTCCTACGAGCAGTACTTC
CDR3: CASSPWTSGSYEQYF

J: TRBJ1-6
D: TRBD1
size: NA
V: TRBV12-3/TRBV12-4
DNA: TGTGCCAGCAGTGGGACAGGGGATAATTCACCCCTCCACTTT
CDR3: CASSGTGDNSPLHF

J: TRBJ2-4
D: NA
size: NA
V: TRBV9
DNA: TGTGCCAGCAGCGTAGCCACCCTAGTGAGAAACATTCAGTACTTC
CDR3: CASSVATLVRNIQYF

J: TRBJ2-7
D: NA
size: NA
V: TRBV10-3
DNA: TGTGCCATCAGGTCGCAAGGCGAGCAGTACTTC
CDR3: CAIRSQGEQYF

J: TRBJ2-3
D: NA
size: NA
V: TRBV6-5
DNA: TGTGCCAGCAGTTATGGTGGAGGAAAAGCAGATACGCAGTATTTT
CDR3: CASSYGGGKADTQYF

J: TRBJ1-1
D: NA
size: NA
V: TRBV28
DNA: TGTGCCAGCAGTTTAATTATGGGACCAGGGGAGAGCACTGAAGCTTTCTTT
CDR3: CASSLIMGPGESTEAFF

J: TRBJ2-5
D: TRBD2
size: NA
V: TRBV6-2/TRBV6-3
DNA: TGTGCCAGTCTTCGCGCCGGCGGGGGGAACCAAGAGACCCAGTACTTC
CDR3: CASLRAGGGNQETQYF

J: TRBJ2-2
D: TRBD1
size: NA
V: TRBV20-1
DNA: TGCAGTGCTAGGAGGACCGGGACAGGGGACACCGGGGAGCTGTTTTTT
CDR3: CSARRTGTGDTGELFF

J: TRBJ2-1
D: TRBD2
size: NA
V: TRBV6-5
DNA: TGTGCCAGCAGTTACTCAGCATCCAGGGCTAGCGGAGGTGAGCAGTTCTTC
CDR3: CASSYSASRASGGEQFF

J: TRBJ2-1
D: NA
size: NA
V: TRBV27
DNA: TGTGCCAGCAGTGCCGGGGGAGGGGGCTACAATGAGCAGTTCTTC
CDR3: CASSAGGGGYNEQFF

J: TRBJ2-7
D: NA
size: few
V: TRBV20-1
DNA: TGCAGTGCCCCCGGGGACGCGGACGAGCAGTACTTC
CDR3: CSAPGDADEQYF

J: TRBJ1-5
D: NA
size: NA
V: TRBV7-8
DNA: TGTGCCAGCAGCTTAGCGGGTGGACCAGGAGGTCGGCCCCAGCATTTT
CDR3: CASSLAGGPGGRPQHF

J: TRBJ2-5
D: NA
size: many
V: TRBV5-1
DNA: TGCGCCAGCAGCTTGTCGGTTCAGGAGACCCAGTACTTC
CDR3: CASSLSVQETQYF

J: TRBJ2-7
D: NA
size: few
V: TRBV29-1
DNA: TGCAGCGTTGAAGCCCATGACCCCTACGAGCAGTACTTC
CDR3: CSVEAHDPYEQYF